The sequence of this TCR beta chain was determined in a study of shared clonotypes between healthy human individuals. The table came from immunoSEQ multiplex PCR; TCRdb's copy has only in-frame clones and leaves some out. The data contain 550,000 to 850,000 clones, around 72% of them singletons. This clone has just a few counts. The sequencing input was memory CD4+ T cells sorted from blood. Subset here: CD45RA-negative fraction. This TCR was recovered from a woman aged 30 to 39 in good health.

Here the CDR3 DNA reads TGTGCCAGCAGTGACAGTACGGGAGGCCAGTTAGATGAGCAGTTCTTC. This gives the protein CASSDSTGGQLDEQFF. The chain combines TRBV25-1 with TRBJ2-1, with 7 bases matching TRBD2. There are 16 residues in the CDR3. Germline loops: CDR1 MGHDK, CDR2 SYGVNS. Germline trimming cut 3 bases from V and 8 bases from J; bases unmatched to any gene: 13.